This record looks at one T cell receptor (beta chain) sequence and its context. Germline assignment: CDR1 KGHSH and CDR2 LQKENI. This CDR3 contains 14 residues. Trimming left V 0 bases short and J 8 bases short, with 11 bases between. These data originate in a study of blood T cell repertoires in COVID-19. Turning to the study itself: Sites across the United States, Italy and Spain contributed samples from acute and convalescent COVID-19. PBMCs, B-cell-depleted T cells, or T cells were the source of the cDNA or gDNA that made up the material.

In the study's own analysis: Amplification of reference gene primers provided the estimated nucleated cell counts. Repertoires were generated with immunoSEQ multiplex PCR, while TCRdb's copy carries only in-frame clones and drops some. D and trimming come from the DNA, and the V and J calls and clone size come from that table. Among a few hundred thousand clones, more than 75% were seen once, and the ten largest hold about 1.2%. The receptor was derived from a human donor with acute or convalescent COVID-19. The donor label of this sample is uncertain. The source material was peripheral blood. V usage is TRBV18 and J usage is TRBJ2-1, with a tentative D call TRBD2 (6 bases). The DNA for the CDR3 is TGTGCCAGCTCACCACCGCCGGGAGCATATGAGCAGTTCTTC. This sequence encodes CASSPPPGAYEQFF.